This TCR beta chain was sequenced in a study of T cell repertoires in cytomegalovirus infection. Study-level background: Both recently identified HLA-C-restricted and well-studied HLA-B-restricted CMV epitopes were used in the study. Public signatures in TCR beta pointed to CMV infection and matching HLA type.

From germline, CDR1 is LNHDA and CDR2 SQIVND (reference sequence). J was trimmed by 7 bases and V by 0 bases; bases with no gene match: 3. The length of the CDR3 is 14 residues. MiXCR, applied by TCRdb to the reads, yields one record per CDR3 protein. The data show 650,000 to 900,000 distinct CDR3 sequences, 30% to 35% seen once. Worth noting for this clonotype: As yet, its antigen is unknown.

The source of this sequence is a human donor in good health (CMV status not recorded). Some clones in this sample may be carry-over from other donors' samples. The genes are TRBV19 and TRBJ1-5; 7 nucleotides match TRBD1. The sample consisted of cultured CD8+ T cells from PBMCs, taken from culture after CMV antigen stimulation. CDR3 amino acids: CASSIEGGWQPQHF. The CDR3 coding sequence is TGTGCCAGTAGTATAGAAGGGGGCTGGCAGCCCCAGCATTTT.